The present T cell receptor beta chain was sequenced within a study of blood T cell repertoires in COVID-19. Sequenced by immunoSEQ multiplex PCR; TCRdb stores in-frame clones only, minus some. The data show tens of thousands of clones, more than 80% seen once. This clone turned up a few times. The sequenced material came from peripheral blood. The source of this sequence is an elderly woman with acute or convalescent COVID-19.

DNA for the CDR3: TGTGCCAGCAGTTCGGGACTAGCGGGAGGTTACAATGAGCAGTTCTTC. Translation: CASSSGLAGGYNEQFF. V and J are TRBV6-5 and TRBJ2-1, with 15 bases fitting TRBD2. CDR3 size: 16 residues. Germline V gene lookup returns CDR1 MNHEY and CDR2 SVGAGI. Trimming removed 4 bases from V and 4 bases from J; junction bases left unmatched: 2.